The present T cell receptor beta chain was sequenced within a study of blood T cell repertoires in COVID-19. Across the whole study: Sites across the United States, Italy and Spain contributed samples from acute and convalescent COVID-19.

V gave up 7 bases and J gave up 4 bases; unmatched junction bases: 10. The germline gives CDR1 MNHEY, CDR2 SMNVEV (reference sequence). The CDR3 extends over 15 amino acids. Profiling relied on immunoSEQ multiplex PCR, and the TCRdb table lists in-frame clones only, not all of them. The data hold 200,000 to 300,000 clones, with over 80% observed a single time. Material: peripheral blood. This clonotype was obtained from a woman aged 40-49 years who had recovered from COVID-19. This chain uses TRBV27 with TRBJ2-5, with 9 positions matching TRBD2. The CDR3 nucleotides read TGTGCCAGCAATGAGCTAGCGGGGAAAACAGAGACCCAGTACTTC. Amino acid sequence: CASNELAGKTETQYF.